Listed here is a single T cell receptor (beta chain). The data are from a study of blood T cell repertoires in COVID-19. The overall study: COVID-19 samples from acute and convalescent phases originated in the United States, Italy and Spain. T cells, B-cell-depleted T cells, or PBMCs provided the cDNA or gDNA that served as material.

The CDR3 runs to 14 residues. V shed 5 bases and J 6 bases; nucleotides not matched to a gene: 6. Germline lookup yields CDR1 SEHNR and CDR2 FQNEAQ (reference sequence). In the authors' methods: Estimation of nucleated cell counts relied on the amplification of reference gene primers. TCRdb's table, derived via immunoSEQ multiplex PCR, lists solely in-frame clones and lacks some. V and J calls and clone size are copied from that table; D and trimming were computed from the DNA. In the table there are 150,000 to 200,000 clones, over 75% of which are singletons. The chain carries TRBV7-9 and TRBJ2-7; 11 bases are shared with TRBD2. Sequenced material: peripheral blood. The clonotype was recovered from a woman between 65 and 79 years old with acute or convalescent COVID-19. CDR3 region: CASSKTSGSLEQYF. The DNA for the CDR3 is TGTGCCAGCAGCAAAACTAGCGGGAGCCTCGAGCAGTACTTC.